The 30 T cell receptor beta chains presented below share a single source sample, sequenced in a study of beta chain features in type 1 diabetes. Notes on the study in general: A moderate, significant TCRB CDR3 shortening appeared in type 1 diabetes across four CD4+ subsets.

These receptors have no known antigen. The investigators reverse transcribed all of the isolated RNA, so they sequenced expressed TCRB transcripts. Profiling relied on immunoSEQ multiplex PCR, and the TCRdb table lists in-frame clones only, not all of them. The data hold around 97,000 clones, with 28% observed a single time. The source material was central memory CD4+ T cells from blood. The source is a woman between 18 and 30 years old with type 1 diabetes.

This clone was seen more than once but under ten times. The genes are TRBV27 and TRBJ1-5, with TRBD1 matching 7 bases. This CDR3 is 17 amino acids long. Germline values: CDR1 MNHEY, CDR2 SMNVEV (reference sequence). The J segment lost 0 bases and the V segment lost 6 bases, leaving 11 bases of the junction unmatched. Here the CDR3 DNA reads TGTGCCAGCAGGAAACAGGGGCCGTTCTATAGCAATCAGCCCCAGCATTTT. It encodes CASRKQGPFYSNQPQHF.

A few counts support this clone. CDR3 in DNA: TGTGCCAGCAGCTTCTCCGGGACAGGGCTCTACGAGCAGTACGTC. Protein sequence: CASSFSGTGLYEQYV. The V gene is TRBV7-2, the J gene TRBJ2-7, with TRBD1 matching over 9 bases. The CDR3 loop spans 15 amino acids. With V trimmed by 3 bases and J by 3 bases, 6 bases remained unmatched. Germline loops: CDR1 SGHTA, CDR2 FQGNSA.

CDR3 amino acids: CASSPRLANEQFF. DNA of the CDR3: TGTGCCAGCAGCCCCCGCCTAGCGAATGAGCAGTTCTTC. The chain links TRBV7-9 to TRBJ2-1; tentatively, D is TRBD2 (6 bases). V was pared by 5 bases and J by 7 bases, with 12 bases between. The CDR3 sequence is 13 residues long. The germline V gene has CDR1 SEHNR and CDR2 FQNEAQ (reference sequence). The whole variable domain, remainder taken from reference TRBV7-9 and TRBJ2-1, is DTGVSQNPRHKITKRGQNVTFRCDPISEHNRLYWYRQTLGQGPEFLTYFQNEAQLEKSRLLSDRFSAERPKGSFSTLEIQRTEQGDSAMYLCASSPRLANEQFFGPGTRLTVL.

J is TRBJ2-1 and V is TRBV9; 14 bases align to TRBD2. With 2 bases clipped from V and 8 bases from J, the junction kept 12 bases outside the gene matches. The CDR3 consists of 18 residues. Per the germline V gene, CDR1 is SGDLS and CDR2 is YYNGEE. The CDR3 nucleotides are TGTGCCAGCAGCGTCACCACCGGGACTAGCGGGAGAGAGGATGAGCAGTTCTTC. Residues: CASSVTTGTSGREDEQFF.

This clone occurred a few times. J is TRBJ2-2 and V is TRBV7-9; TRBD2 matches at 8 bases. V shed 4 bases and J 4 bases; nucleotides not matched to a gene: 11. The germline V gene encodes CDR1 SEHNR and CDR2 FQNEAQ (reference sequence). The CDR3 consists of 17 residues. CDR3 amino acids: CASSSTRGGLGTGELFF. The CDR3 coding sequence is TGTGCCAGCAGCTCAACGCGCGGGGGGCTGGGCACCGGGGAGCTGTTTTTT.

The V and J genes are TRBV19 and TRBJ2-1, with 7 positions matching TRBD2. V was clipped by 3 bases and J by 11 bases; unmatched bases: 7. CDR1 LNHDA and CDR2 SQIVND come from the germline V gene (reference sequence). The length of the CDR3 is 13 residues. Here the CDR3 reads CASSIILANQQFF. The CDR3 nucleotides are TGTGCCAGTAGTATTATACTAGCGAATCAGCAGTTCTTC. The full variable domain, in which reference TRBV19 and TRBJ2-1 provide the parts outside the CDR3, is DGGITQSPKYLFRKEGQNVTLSCEQNLNHDAMYWYRQDPGQGLRLIYYSQIVNDFQKGDIAEGYSVSREKKESFPLTVTSAQKNPTAFYLCASSIILANQQFFGPGTRLTVL.

The gene calls are TRBV6-1 and TRBJ2-5, with TRBD2 as a possible D gene (6 bases). Matching the DNA end better, TRBJ2-7 makes the J call doubtful. Germline-derived CDR1 and CDR2 are MNHNS and SASEGT. The CDR3 runs 18 residues. The CDR3 DNA sequence: TGTGCCAGCAGTGAAGTTGCGACTTGGGATAGCGGCCGCTACGAGCAGTACTTC. It codes for CASSEVATWDSGRYEQYF.

This chain links TRBV4-2 with TRBJ1-4, with 9 bases aligning to TRBD1. The CDR3 has 14 residues. V was pared by 3 bases and J by 6 bases, with 2 bases of the junction left unmatched. CDR1 is LGHNA and CDR2 is YNFKEQ in the germline V gene. CDR3 DNA sequence: TGTGCCAGCAGCCAGGACAGGGGTGATGAAAAACTGTTTTTT. Translated: CASSQDRGDEKLFF.

This chain joins TRBV30 and TRBJ2-4, with 9 bases aligning to TRBD2. Germline V gene data show CDR1 as GTSNPN and CDR2 as SVGIG (reference sequence). The CDR3 contains 14 residues. Trimming removed 0 bases from V and 8 bases from J; junction bases left unmatched: 5. Here the CDR3 reads CAWSVLAGGDIQYF. CDR3 coding DNA: TGTGCCTGGAGTGTGCTGGCGGGAGGGGACATTCAGTACTTC.

The chain recombines TRBV5-4 with TRBJ2-5; 12 nucleotides agree with TRBD2. This CDR3 contains 18 residues. Looked up from germline, CDR1 is SGHNT and CDR2 is YYREEE (reference sequence). After removal of 2 bases from V and 2 bases from J, the junction contained 10 bases not matched to a gene. The CDR3 sequence: CASSFSTSGSRRQETQYF. For the CDR3, the DNA is TGTGCCAGCAGCTTTTCGACTAGCGGGAGTCGACGGCAAGAGACCCAGTACTTC.

This clone came up a few times. V is TRBV7-9 and J is TRBJ1-5; TRBD1 matches 7 bases. This CDR3 is 14 amino acids long. With 3 bases clipped from V and 2 bases from J, the junction kept 1 base outside the gene matches. Germline assignment: CDR1 SEHNR and CDR2 FQNEAQ (reference sequence). The CDR3 coding sequence is TGTGCCAGCAGCTTTGGGACAGGCAATCAGCCCCAGCATTTT. Translation gives CASSFGTGNQPQHF.

V usage is TRBV27 and J usage is TRBJ1-1; D is possibly TRBD1 (5 bases). Trimming took 5 bases from V and 5 from J, leaving 12 bases between them. CDR1 is MNHEY, CDR2 SMNVEV, per germline (reference sequence). The CDR3 totals 13 residues. The CDR3 DNA reads as TGTGCCAGCAGTCGGCCAGGGTGGACTGAAGCTTTCTTT. It is translated as CASSRPGWTEAFF.

The chain is built from TRBV9 and TRBJ1-1; 8 nucleotides line up with TRBD1. The CDR3 contains 16 residues. Unmatched junction bases numbered 8, after V lost 0 bases and J lost 4 bases. Per the germline V gene, CDR1 is SGDLS and CDR2 is YYNGEE. The CDR3, as DNA: TGTGCCAGCAGCGTAGACCCAGGGGGCAGGGGCACTGAAGCTTTCTTT. Its protein product is CASSVDPGGRGTEAFF.

This clone was observed a handful of times. J is TRBJ2-7 and V is TRBV18; the match to TRBD2 covers 7 bases. Germline V CDR1 and CDR2: KGHSH, LQKENI. With 3 bases clipped from V and 1 base from J, the junction kept 6 bases outside the gene matches. The length of the CDR3 is 15 residues. The CDR3 nucleotides read TGTGCCAGCTCACCGGGGGGGGACCTATCCTACGAGCAGTACGTC. Translation: CASSPGGDLSYEQYV.

CDR3 loop: CASSLGRTGSNTGELFF. The CDR3 nucleotides are TGTGCCAGCAGCTTAGGGCGGACAGGGTCGAACACCGGGGAGCTGTTTTTT. The chain links TRBV7-9 to TRBJ2-2; 8 nucleotides line up with TRBD1. CDR3 length equals 17 residues. V lost 1 base, J lost 0 bases, and 4 bases stayed unmatched. Germline values: CDR1 SEHNR, CDR2 FQNEAQ (reference sequence).

J is TRBJ1-2 and V is TRBV7-9, with TRBD1 matching 12 bases. The CDR3 extends over 15 amino acids. Trimming removed 5 bases from V and 4 bases from J; junction bases left unmatched: 5. Germline assignment: CDR1 SEHNR and CDR2 FQNEAQ (reference sequence). This chain's CDR3 is CASSGGTGGLYGYTF. In DNA, the CDR3 is TGTGCCAGCAGCGGAGGGACAGGGGGCCTCTATGGCTACACCTTC.

This clone turned up a few times. This chain links TRBV20-1 with TRBJ2-1; unclear D gene. CDR3 size: 10 residues. Trimming removed 4 bases at V and 10 bases at J, with 8 bases between. The germline V gene encodes CDR1 DFQATT and CDR2 SNEGSKA (reference sequence). In DNA form, the CDR3 reads TGCAGTGCTACAGCTAGGGAGCAGTTCTTC. Amino acids: CSATAREQFF.

This clone turned up a few times. The chain combines TRBV10-1 with TRBJ2-2; 10 bases align to TRBD1. The CDR3 loop spans 17 amino acids. The germline V gene has CDR1 WNHNN and CDR2 SYGVQD (reference sequence). The J segment lost 7 bases and the V segment lost 6 bases, leaving 14 bases of the junction unmatched. The CDR3 DNA is TGCGCCAGCAGCCCCCGAGTGGGGACAGGGGATGGCGGGGAGCTGTTTTTT. Residues: CASSPRVGTGDGGELFF.

There are a few counts of this clone. The chain joins TRBV25-1 to TRBJ2-1; unclear D gene. This CDR3 contains 15 residues. Germline V gives CDR1 MGHDK, CDR2 SYGVNS. V lost 3 bases and J lost 5, with 14 bases in between. CDR3 residues: CASSDLGLKHNEQFF. Written as DNA, the CDR3 is TGTGCCAGCAGTGATCTAGGATTAAAACACAATGAGCAGTTCTTC.

V usage is TRBV30 and J usage is TRBJ2-3, with TRBD1 matching over 7 bases. J was trimmed by 4 bases and V by 6 bases; bases with no gene match: 10. The V gene's germline CDR1 is GTSNPN and CDR2 SVGIG (reference sequence). The CDR3 contains 14 residues. Written as DNA, the CDR3 is TGTGCCTGCAGTCCAGGGGGTCTGGCAGATACGCAGTATTTT. Amino acid sequence: CACSPGGLADTQYF.

This clone has just a few counts. The chain employs TRBV5-1 and TRBJ1-1; D unclear. The CDR3 spans 14 residues. V lost 0 bases, J lost 5 bases, and 11 bases lay in between. The germline CDR1 and CDR2 sequences are SGHRS and YFSETQ. CDR3 protein: CASSLDEISTEAFF. CDR3 DNA sequence: TGCGCCAGCAGCTTGGATGAGATTTCTACTGAAGCTTTCTTT.

A few counts support this clone. V and J are TRBV6-5 and TRBJ2-3; D is uncertain. Germline V gene sequence: CDR1 MNHEY, CDR2 SVGAGI. V was pared by 0 bases and J by 1 base, with 5 bases between. CDR3 length: 14 amino acids. CDR3 bases: TGTGCCAGCAGTTACTCCTATGGCACAGATACGCAGTATTTT. It specifies CASSYSYGTDTQYF.

This chain connects TRBV18 to TRBJ2-7; D may be TRBD1 (5 bases). V lost 4 bases, J lost 4 bases, and 14 bases lay in between. CDR1 KGHSH and CDR2 LQKENI come from the germline V gene. The CDR3 is 14 amino acids. The CDR3: CASSRGAPTYEQYV. CDR3 nucleotide sequence: TGTGCCAGCTCACGTGGGGCGCCGACTTACGAGCAGTACGTC.

This clone was counted between two and nine times. The chain joins TRBV30 to TRBJ2-3, with 12 nucleotides matching TRBD2. The length of the CDR3 is 17 residues. Germline V gene lookup returns CDR1 GTSNPN and CDR2 SVGIG (reference sequence). The V and J ends lost 2 bases and 2 bases, in that order; junction bases with no gene match: 8. Here the CDR3 reads CAWSPGTSGRYTDTQYF. CDR3 bases: TGTGCCTGGAGTCCCGGGACTAGCGGGCGATACACAGATACGCAGTATTTT. The complete variable domain, with remaining parts taken from reference TRBV30 and TRBJ2-3, reads SQTIHQWPATLVQPVGSPLSLECTVEGTSNPNLYWYRQAAGRGLQLLFYSVGIGQISSEVPQNLSASRPQDRQFILSSKKLLLSDSGFYLCAWSPGTSGRYTDTQYFGPGTRLTVL.

This clone was observed a single time. The chain joins TRBV19 to TRBJ2-5, with D perhaps matching TRBD1 (6 bases). V lost 7 bases, J lost 4 bases, and 13 bases lay in between. Germline V lookup: CDR1 LNHDA, CDR2 SQIVND (reference sequence). The CDR3 runs to 13 residues. This CDR3 reads CASKHRDLETQYF. The CDR3 DNA follows: TGTGCCAGTAAGCACAGGGATTTAGAGACCCAGTACTTC.

By share of the sample, this clone is medium-sized. J is TRBJ2-3 and V is TRBV14; D is undetermined. The germline V and J ends were trimmed by 4 bases and 6 bases, with 5 bases remaining between them. The CDR3 is made up of 11 amino acids. Germline values: CDR1 SGHDN, CDR2 FVKESK. CDR3 in DNA: TGTGCCAGCAGCCCCCGGGATACGCAGTATTTT. Translating gives CASSPRDTQYF.

The chain is built from TRBV28 and TRBJ1-1, with unresolved D. Germline CDR1 MDHEN, CDR2 SYDVKM. Trimming stripped 6 bases from V and 0 bases from J, with 11 bases between. The CDR3 covers 14 residues. CDR3 in amino acids: CASSNPGMNTEAFF. The CDR3 DNA reads as TGTGCCAGCAGCAACCCCGGGATGAACACTGAAGCTTTCTTT.

The J gene is TRBJ2-5, the V gene TRBV6-6; 8 bases map to TRBD1. With 4 bases clipped from V and 5 bases from J, the junction kept 3 bases outside the gene matches. CDR1 MNHNY and CDR2 SVGAGI come from the germline V gene (reference sequence). This CDR3 region has 13 residues. The DNA for the CDR3 is TGTGCCAGCAGTTTACAGGGGGGCGAGACCCAGTACTTC. This encodes CASSLQGGETQYF.

A few counts support this clone. The V gene is TRBV18, the J gene TRBJ2-3, with D possibly being TRBD1 (6 bases). Germline values: CDR1 KGHSH, CDR2 LQKENI. With 2 bases removed from V and 5 bases from J, the gap between germline ends came to 11 bases. This CDR3 comprises 14 residues. CDR3 DNA: TGTGCCAGCTCACCAACCAGGGGAGAAGATACGCAGTATTTT. Its protein is CASSPTRGEDTQYF.

This clone was seen more than once but under ten times. V and J are TRBV19 and TRBJ2-2, with D perhaps matching TRBD2 (6 bases). Germline V gene sequence: CDR1 LNHDA, CDR2 SQIVND (reference sequence). The CDR3 runs to 15 residues. V lost 1 base and J lost 7, with 13 bases in between. CDR3 DNA sequence: TGTGCCAGTAGTATAGTAAGAGGGAGGCACGGGGAGCTGTTTTTT. Translation: CASSIVRGRHGELFF.